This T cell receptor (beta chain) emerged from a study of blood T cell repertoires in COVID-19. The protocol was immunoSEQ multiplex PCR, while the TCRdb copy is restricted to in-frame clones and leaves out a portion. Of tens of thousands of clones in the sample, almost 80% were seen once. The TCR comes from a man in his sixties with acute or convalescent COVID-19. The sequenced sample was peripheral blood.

The CDR3 DNA reads as TGTGCCAGCAGCCCCCAACAGGGATTACAAGAGACCCAGTACTTC. Protein product: CASSPQQGLQETQYF. The chain is built from TRBV7-2 and TRBJ2-5, with D possibly matching TRBD1 (6 bases). Per the germline V gene, CDR1 is SGHTA and CDR2 is FQGNSA. The CDR3 is 15 amino acids. The germline V and J ends were trimmed by 5 bases and 2 bases, with 15 bases remaining between them. Variable domain in full (rest from reference TRBV7-2 and TRBJ2-5): GAGVSQSPSNKVTEKGKDVELRCDPISGHTALYWYRQSLGQGLEFLIYFQGNSAPDKSGLPSDRFSAERTGGSVSTLTIQRTQQEDSAVYLCASSPQQGLQETQYFGPGTRLLVL.